This T cell receptor beta chain appears in the sequencing data of a study of blood T cell repertoires in COVID-19. Study at large: Samples came from the United States, Italy and Spain, spanning acute and convalescent COVID-19. PBMCs, B-cell-depleted T cells, or T cells were the source of the cDNA or gDNA that made up the material.

V lost 7 bases to trimming and J lost 1 base; unmatched junction nucleotides: 7. This CDR3 is 14 amino acids long. Germline-derived CDR1 and CDR2 are SGDLS and YYNGEE. The participants were between about 18 and 90 years old and came from about two dozen US areas. The study assigned cohorts using participant-reported clinical history. The assay was immunoSEQ multiplex PCR, and TCRdb's table has in-frame clones only and misses some. The sample contains fewer than 200,000 clones, approximately 82% of which appear only once. Input material: PBMCs or T cells enriched from blood (not recorded which). This chain uses TRBV9 with TRBJ1-1; the match to TRBD1 covers 7 bases. This TCR was recovered from a woman aged 55-70 years with acute COVID-19. Written as DNA, the CDR3 is TGTGCCAGCTCCCTCAGGGGGGAGAACACTGAAGCTTTCTTT. Its protein product is CASSLRGENTEAFF.